The entry that follows covers one T cell receptor (beta chain) sequence. Its antigen remains unidentified. These data come from a study of T cell responses to AZD1222 COVID-19 vaccine. Points from the study as a whole: Nearly half of spike-specific TCRs reportedly target variant regions that are unmutated in the B.1.351 and B.1.1.7 variants.

TCRdb's copy holds only in-frame clones and misses some; the assay was immunoSEQ multiplex PCR. The sample includes roughly 150,000 clones, around 87% of them seen just once. Between the trimmed V and J ends, which lost 8 bases and 6 bases, there was a span of 16 bases. Germline V gene lookup returns CDR1 LNHNV and CDR2 YYDKDF (reference sequence). This CDR3 is 14 amino acids long. The sequence derives from an adult who received the AZD1222 COVID-19 vaccine. The sample in question was peripheral blood, obtained 28 days after the second AZD1222 dose. The J gene is TRBJ2-2, the V gene TRBV15; D is uncertain. In DNA form, the CDR3 reads TGTGCCACCGCGATCATTAGGGAATCCGGGGAGCTGTTTTTT. It is translated as CATAIIRESGELFF. Supplemented by reference TRBV15 and TRBJ2-2, the full variable domain reads DAMVIQNPRYQVTQFGKPVTLSCSQTLNHNVMYWYQQKSSQAPKLLFHYYDKDFNNEADTPDNFQSRRPNTSFCFLDIRSPGLGDTAMYLCATAIIRESGELFFGEGSRLTVL.